The entry below describes one T cell receptor (beta chain). Germline CDR1 is MDHEN and CDR2 is SYDVKM. The CDR3 loop spans 16 amino acids. V lost 5 bases, J lost 2 bases, and 17 bases lay in between. This sample is drawn from a study of blood T cell repertoires in COVID-19. Study information: Acute and convalescent COVID-19 samples came from the United States, Italy and Spain.

In the original analysis: Amplified reference gene primers provided the basis for estimating nucleated cell counts. TCRdb's table, derived via immunoSEQ multiplex PCR, lists solely in-frame clones and lacks some. V, J and clone size derive from that table, while D and trimming were established from the DNA sequence. Counted here are over 85,000 clones, 65% to 90% occurring once; the ten biggest clones make up under 20%. The material sequenced was peripheral blood. The chain employs TRBV28 and TRBJ2-3; perhaps TRBD1 as D (6 bases). The sequence was collected from a woman of 80 years or more with acute or convalescent COVID-19. CDR3 sequence (DNA): TGTGCCAGCAGTAGAATGCCTGGGGGCTACACAGATACGCAGTATTTT. This gives the protein CASSRMPGGYTDTQYF.